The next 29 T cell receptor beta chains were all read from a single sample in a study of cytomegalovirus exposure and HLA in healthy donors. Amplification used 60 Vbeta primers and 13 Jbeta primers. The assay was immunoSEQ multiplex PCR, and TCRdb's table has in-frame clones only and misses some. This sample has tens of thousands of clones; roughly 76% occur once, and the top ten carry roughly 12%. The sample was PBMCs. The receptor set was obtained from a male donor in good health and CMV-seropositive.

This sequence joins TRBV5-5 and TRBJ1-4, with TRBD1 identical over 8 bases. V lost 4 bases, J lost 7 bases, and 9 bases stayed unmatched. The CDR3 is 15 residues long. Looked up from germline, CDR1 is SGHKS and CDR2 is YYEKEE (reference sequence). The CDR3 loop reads CASSVTGGSTEKLFF. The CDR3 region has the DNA TGTGCCAGCAGCGTCACAGGGGGTTCTACTGAAAAACTGTTTTTT.

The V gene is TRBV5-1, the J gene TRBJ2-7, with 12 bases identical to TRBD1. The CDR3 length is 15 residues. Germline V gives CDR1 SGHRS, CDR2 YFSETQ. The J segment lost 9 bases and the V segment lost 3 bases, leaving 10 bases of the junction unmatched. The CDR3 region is CASSSRDRGRQGQYF. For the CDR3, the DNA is TGCGCCAGCAGCTCCCGGGACAGGGGGCGCCAAGGGCAGTACTTC.

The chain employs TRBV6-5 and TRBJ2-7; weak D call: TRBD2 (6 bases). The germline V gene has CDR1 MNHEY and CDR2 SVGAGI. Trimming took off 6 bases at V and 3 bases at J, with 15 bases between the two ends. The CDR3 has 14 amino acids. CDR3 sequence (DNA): TGTGCCAGCAGGCCCGGGGACTCACGCTACGAGCAGTACTTC. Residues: CASRPGDSRYEQYF.

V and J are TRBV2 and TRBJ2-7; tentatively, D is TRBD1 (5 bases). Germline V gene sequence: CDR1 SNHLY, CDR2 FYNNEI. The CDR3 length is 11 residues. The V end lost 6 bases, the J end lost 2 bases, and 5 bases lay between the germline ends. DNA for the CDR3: TGTGCCAGCAGGACAGCCTACGAGCAGTACTTC. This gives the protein CASRTAYEQYF.

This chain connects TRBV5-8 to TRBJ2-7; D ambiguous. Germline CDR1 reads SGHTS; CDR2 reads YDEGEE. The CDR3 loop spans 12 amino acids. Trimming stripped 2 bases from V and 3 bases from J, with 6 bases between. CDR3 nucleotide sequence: TGTGCCAGCAGCTTAACTGGCTACGAGCAGTACTTC. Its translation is CASSLTGYEQYF.

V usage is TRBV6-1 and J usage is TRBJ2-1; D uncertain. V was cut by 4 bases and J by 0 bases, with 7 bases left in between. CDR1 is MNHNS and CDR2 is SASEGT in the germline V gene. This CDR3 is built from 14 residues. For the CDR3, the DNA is TGTGCCAGCAGTGGTCCTTCCTCCTACAATGAGCAGTTCTTC. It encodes CASSGPSSYNEQFF.

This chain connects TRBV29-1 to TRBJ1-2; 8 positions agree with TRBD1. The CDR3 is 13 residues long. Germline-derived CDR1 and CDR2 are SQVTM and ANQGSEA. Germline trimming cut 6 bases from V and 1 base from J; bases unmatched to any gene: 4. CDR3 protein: CSVYRGDNYGYTF. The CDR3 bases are TGCAGCGTGTACAGGGGGGATAACTATGGCTACACCTTC.

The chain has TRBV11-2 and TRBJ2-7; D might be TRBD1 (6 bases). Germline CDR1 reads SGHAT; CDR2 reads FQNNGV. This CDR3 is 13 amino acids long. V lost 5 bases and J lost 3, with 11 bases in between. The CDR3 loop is CASSDRIGYEQYF. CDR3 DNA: TGTGCCAGCAGCGACAGGATAGGCTACGAGCAGTACTTC.

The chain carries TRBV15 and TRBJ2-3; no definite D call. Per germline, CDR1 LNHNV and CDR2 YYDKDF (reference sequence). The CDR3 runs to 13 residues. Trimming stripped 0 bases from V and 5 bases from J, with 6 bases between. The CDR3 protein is CATSREALDTQYF. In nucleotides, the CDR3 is TGTGCCACCAGCAGAGAGGCTTTAGATACGCAGTATTTT.

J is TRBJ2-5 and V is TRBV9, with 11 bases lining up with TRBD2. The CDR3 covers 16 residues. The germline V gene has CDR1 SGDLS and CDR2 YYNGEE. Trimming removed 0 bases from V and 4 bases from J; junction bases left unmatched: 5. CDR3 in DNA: TGTGCCAGCAGCGTAGGGCTAGCGGGAGGATTAGAGACCCAGTACTTC. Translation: CASSVGLAGGLETQYF.

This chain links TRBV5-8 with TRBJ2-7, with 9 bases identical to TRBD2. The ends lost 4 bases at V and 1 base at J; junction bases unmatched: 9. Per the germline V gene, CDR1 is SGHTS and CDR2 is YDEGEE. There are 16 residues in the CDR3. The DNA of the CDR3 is TGTGCCAGCAGCCGGGCAATAGCGGGGGCTTCCTACGAGCAGTACTTC. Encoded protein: CASSRAIAGASYEQYF.

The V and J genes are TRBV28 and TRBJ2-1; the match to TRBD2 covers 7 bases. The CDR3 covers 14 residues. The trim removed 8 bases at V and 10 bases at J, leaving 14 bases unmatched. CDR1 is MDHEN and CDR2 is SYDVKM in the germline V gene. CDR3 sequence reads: CASDTSEVSGEQFF. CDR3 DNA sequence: TGTGCCAGCGACACTAGCGAGGTCTCTGGGGAGCAGTTCTTC. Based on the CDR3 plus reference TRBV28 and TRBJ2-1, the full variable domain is DVKVTQSSRYLVKRTGEKVFLECVQDMDHENMFWYRQDPGLGLRLIYFSYDVKMKEKGDIPEGYSVSREKKERFSLILESASTNQTSMYLCASDTSEVSGEQFFGPGTRLTVL.

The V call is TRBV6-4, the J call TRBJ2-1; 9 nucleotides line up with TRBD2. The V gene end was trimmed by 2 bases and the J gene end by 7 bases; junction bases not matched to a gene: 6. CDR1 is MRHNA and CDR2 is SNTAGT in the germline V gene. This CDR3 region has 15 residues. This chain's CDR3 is CASSDAAGGGNEQFF. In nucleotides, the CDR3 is TGTGCCAGCAGTGACGCGGCGGGAGGGGGAAATGAGCAGTTCTTC.

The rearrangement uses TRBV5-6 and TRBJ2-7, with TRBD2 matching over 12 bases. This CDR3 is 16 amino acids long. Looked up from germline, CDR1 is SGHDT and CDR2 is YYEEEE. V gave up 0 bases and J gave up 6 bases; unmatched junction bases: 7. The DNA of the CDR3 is TGTGCCAGCAGCTTGGGGCAACTAGCGGGGGGCCTCGAGCAGTACTTC. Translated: CASSLGQLAGGLEQYF.

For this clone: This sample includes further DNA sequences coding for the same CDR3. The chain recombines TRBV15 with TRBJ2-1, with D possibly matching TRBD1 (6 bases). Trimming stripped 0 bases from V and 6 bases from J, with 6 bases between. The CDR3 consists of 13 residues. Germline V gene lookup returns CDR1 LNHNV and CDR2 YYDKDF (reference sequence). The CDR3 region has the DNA TGTGCCACCAGCAGAGACAGGGGCAATGAGCAGTTCTTC. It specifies CATSRDRGNEQFF.

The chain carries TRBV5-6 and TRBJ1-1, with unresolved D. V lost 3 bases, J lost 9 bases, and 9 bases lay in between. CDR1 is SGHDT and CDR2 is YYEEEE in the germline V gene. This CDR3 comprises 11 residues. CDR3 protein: CASSWADQAFF. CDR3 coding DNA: TGTGCCAGCAGCTGGGCCGACCAAGCTTTCTTT.

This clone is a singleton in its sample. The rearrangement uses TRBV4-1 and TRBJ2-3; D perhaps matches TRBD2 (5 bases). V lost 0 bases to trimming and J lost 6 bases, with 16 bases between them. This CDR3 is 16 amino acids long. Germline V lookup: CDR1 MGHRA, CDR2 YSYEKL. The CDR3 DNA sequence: TGCGCCAGCAGCCAAGATCGGCAGCGGATCCAGGATACGCAGTATTTT. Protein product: CASSQDRQRIQDTQYF.

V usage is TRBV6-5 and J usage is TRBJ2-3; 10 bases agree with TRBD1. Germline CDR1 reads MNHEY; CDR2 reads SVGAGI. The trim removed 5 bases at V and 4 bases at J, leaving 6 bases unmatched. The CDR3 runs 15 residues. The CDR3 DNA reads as TGTGCCAGCAGTCCAGAGGGACAGGGGTCAGATACGCAGTATTTT. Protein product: CASSPEGQGSDTQYF.

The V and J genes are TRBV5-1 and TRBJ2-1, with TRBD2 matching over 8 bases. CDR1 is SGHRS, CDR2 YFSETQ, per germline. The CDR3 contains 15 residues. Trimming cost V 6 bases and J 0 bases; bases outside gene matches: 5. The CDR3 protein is CASTRGGSSYNEQFF. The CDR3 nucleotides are TGCGCCAGCACCCGGGGGGGAAGCTCCTACAATGAGCAGTTCTTC.

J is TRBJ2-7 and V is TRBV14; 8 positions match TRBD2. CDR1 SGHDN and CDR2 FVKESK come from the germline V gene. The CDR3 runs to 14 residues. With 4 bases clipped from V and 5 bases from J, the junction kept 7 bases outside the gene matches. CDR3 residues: CASSPGTSLHEQYF. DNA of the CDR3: TGTGCCAGCAGCCCCGGGACTAGTTTACACGAGCAGTACTTC.

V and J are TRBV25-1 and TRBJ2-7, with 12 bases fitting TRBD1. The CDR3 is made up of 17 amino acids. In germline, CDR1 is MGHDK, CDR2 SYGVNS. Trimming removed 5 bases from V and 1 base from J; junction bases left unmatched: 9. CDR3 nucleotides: TGTGCCAGCAGTTCAATGGGACAGGGGGCCTTATCCTACGAGCAGTACTTC. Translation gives CASSSMGQGALSYEQYF.

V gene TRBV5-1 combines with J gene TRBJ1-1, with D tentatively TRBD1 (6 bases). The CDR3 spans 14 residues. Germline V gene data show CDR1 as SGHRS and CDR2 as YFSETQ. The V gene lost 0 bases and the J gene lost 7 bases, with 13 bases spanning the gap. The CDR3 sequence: CASSLEGQGSEAFF. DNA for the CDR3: TGCGCCAGCAGCTTGGAGGGGCAGGGGAGTGAAGCTTTCTTT.

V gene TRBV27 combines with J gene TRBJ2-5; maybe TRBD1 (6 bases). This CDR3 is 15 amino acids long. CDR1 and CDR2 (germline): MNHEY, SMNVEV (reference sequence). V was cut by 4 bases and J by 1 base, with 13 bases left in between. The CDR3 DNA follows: TGTGCCAGCAGTTACGGTCCAGGGGCCCAAGAGACCCAGTACTTC. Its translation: CASSYGPGAQETQYF.

The CDR3 region has the DNA TGCGCCAGCAGCCAAAAGGAGGCGACTAGCGGGGCTGAGCAGTTCTTC. It specifies CASSQKEATSGAEQFF. V usage is TRBV5-1 and J usage is TRBJ2-1; 11 bases are shared with TRBD2. Per the germline V gene, CDR1 is SGHRS and CDR2 is YFSETQ. This CDR3 has 16 amino acids. V was clipped by 4 bases and J by 9 bases; unmatched bases: 12.

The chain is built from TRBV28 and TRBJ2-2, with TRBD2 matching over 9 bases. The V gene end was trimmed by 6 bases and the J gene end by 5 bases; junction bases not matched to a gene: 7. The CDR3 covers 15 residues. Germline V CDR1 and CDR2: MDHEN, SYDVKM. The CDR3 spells CASRPSGVRTGELFF. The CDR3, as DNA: TGTGCCAGCAGACCTAGCGGGGTGAGGACCGGGGAGCTGTTTTTT.

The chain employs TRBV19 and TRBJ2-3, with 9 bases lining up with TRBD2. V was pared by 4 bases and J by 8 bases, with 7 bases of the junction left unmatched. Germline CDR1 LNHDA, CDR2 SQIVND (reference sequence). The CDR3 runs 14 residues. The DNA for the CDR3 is TGTGCCAGTAGTAGAGAAGCGGGGGGCGGTACGCAGTATTTT. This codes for CASSREAGGGTQYF. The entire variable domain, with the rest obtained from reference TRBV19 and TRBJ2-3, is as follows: DGGITQSPKYLFRKEGQNVTLSCEQNLNHDAMYWYRQDPGQGLRLIYYSQIVNDFQKGDIAEGYSVSREKKESFPLTVTSAQKNPTAFYLCASSREAGGGTQYFGPGTRLTVL.

CDR3 region: CASSYKGTGGTEAFF. The DNA of the CDR3 is TGTGCCAGCAGTTACAAAGGTACAGGGGGCACTGAAGCTTTCTTT. The chain combines TRBV6-5 with TRBJ1-1; 8 bases are shared with TRBD1. With V trimmed by 2 bases and J by 4 bases, 6 bases remained unmatched. From germline, CDR1 is MNHEY and CDR2 SVGAGI. CDR3 length equals 15 residues.

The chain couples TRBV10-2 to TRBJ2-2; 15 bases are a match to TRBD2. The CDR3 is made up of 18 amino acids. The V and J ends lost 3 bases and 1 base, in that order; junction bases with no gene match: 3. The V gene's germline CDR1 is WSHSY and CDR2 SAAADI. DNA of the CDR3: TGCGCCAGCAGTGAAGGGGGACTAGCGGGAGGGAACACCGGGGAGCTGTTTTTT. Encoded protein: CASSEGGLAGGNTGELFF.

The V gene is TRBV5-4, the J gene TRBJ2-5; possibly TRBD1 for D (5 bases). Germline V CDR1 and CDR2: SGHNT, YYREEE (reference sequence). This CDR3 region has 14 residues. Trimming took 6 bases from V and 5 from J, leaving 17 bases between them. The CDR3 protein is CASIDDAAGETQYF. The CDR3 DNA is TGTGCCAGCATCGACGACGCGGCAGGGGAGACCCAGTACTTC.